These 24 T cell receptor beta chains share one sample of origin, sequenced in a study of chronic HIV infection and antiretroviral therapy. Using its own MiXCR run on the 5' RACE reads, TCRdb lists one record per CDR3 protein. The table lists under 55,000 distinct CDR3 sequences, about a fifth of them singletons, with 2.8% in the top ten. Sequenced: peripheral blood. These receptors originate from an adult who had HIV and had not received antiretroviral therapy, or was an uninfected healthy control (not recorded which).

The V and J genes are TRBV5-1 and TRBJ2-7; 9 nucleotides align to TRBD1. The ends lost 2 bases at V and 1 base at J; junction bases unmatched: 1. Germline V lookup: CDR1 SGHRS, CDR2 YFSETQ. The CDR3 contains 14 residues. The CDR3 nucleotides are TGCGCCAGCAGCTTTGGGACAGGGTCCTACGAGCAGTACTTC. Translated, it gives CASSFGTGSYEQYF.

Notes on this clonotype: The junction and the germline gene differ at one end; a read error may be behind it. CDR3 protein: CASSPPGAGGAGDTEAFF. CDR3 bases: TGTGCTAGCAGCCCCCCAGGGGCAGGGGGCGCGGGAGACACTGAAGCTTTCTTT. V and J are TRBV7-7 and TRBJ1-1; 8 positions match TRBD1. Germline V CDR1 and CDR2: SSHAT, FNYEAQ (reference sequence). The CDR3 runs 18 residues.

The sample holds a few counts of this clonotype. This sequence joins TRBV28 and TRBJ1-6; D unresolved. There are 14 residues in the CDR3. With 3 bases removed from V and 10 bases from J, the gap between germline ends came to 13 bases. Germline CDR1 is MDHEN and CDR2 is SYDVKM. In nucleotides, the CDR3 is TGTGCCAGCAGTTTTCGAAGGGCCCGCTCACCCCTCCACTTT. It encodes CASSFRRARSPLHF.

The V call is TRBV7-2, the J call TRBJ2-5; 9 bases line up with TRBD1. The CDR3 length is 14 residues. With V trimmed by 1 base and J by 4 bases, 1 base remained unmatched. Per the germline V gene, CDR1 is SGHTA and CDR2 is FQGNSA. Here the CDR3 reads CASSLDRGRETQYF. The CDR3 DNA follows: TGTGCCAGCAGCTTAGACAGGGGGCGAGAGACCCAGTACTTC.

Only a few counts were recorded for this clonotype. The V and J genes are TRBV18 and TRBJ1-6; maybe TRBD1 (6 bases). The CDR3 length is 13 residues. Per the germline V gene, CDR1 is KGHSH and CDR2 is LQKENI. V shed 6 bases and J shed 9 bases, with 12 bases lying between them. CDR3 residues: CASSDRRGSPLHF. The CDR3, as DNA: TGTGCCAGCTCCGACAGGCGGGGTTCACCCCTCCACTTT.

The chain is built from TRBV30 and TRBJ2-5, with D possibly being TRBD2 (6 bases). Germline loops: CDR1 GTSNPN, CDR2 SVGIG (reference sequence). The V and J ends lost 4 bases and 0 bases respectively, with 12 bases between them. The CDR3 is 14 residues long. The CDR3 loop is CAWKTKRDQETQYF. The CDR3 nucleotides read TGTGCCTGGAAGACGAAGCGGGACCAAGAGACCCAGTACTTC. Variable domain in full (rest from reference TRBV30 and TRBJ2-5): SQTIHQWPATLVQPVGSPLSLECTVEGTSNPNLYWYRQAAGRGLQLLFYSVGIGQISSEVPQNLSASRPQDRQFILSSKKLLLSDSGFYLCAWKTKRDQETQYFGPGTRLLVL.

Ten or more counts support this clonotype. The V call is TRBV2, the J call TRBJ2-5; the D is unclear. Germline V gives CDR1 SNHLY, CDR2 FYNNEI. V was clipped by 7 bases and J by 4 bases, with 16 bases between them. The CDR3 is 14 amino acids. CDR3 nucleotides: TGTGCCAGCAAGGATGACCCTGCTCGAGAGACCCAGTACTTC. Translated, it gives CASKDDPARETQYF.

This clonotype was seen at least ten times. This chain connects TRBV7-9 to TRBJ2-7; 11 bases align to TRBD2. In germline, CDR1 is SEHNR, CDR2 FQNEAQ (reference sequence). V was clipped by 2 bases and J by 6 bases; unmatched bases: 12. CDR3 length equals 17 residues. The CDR3 here is CASSLYPPSGRPLEQYF. In nucleotides, the CDR3 is TGTGCCAGCAGCTTATACCCCCCTAGCGGGAGGCCCCTCGAGCAGTACTTC.

This clonotype was picked up a small number of times. This sequence joins TRBV11-2 and TRBJ2-3; D unresolved. Germline values: CDR1 SGHAT, CDR2 FQNNGV. The V and J ends lost 4 bases and 2 bases respectively, with 4 bases between them. This CDR3 comprises 12 residues. Here the CDR3 DNA reads TGTGCCAGCAGCTCAACCACAGATACGCAGTATTTT. It encodes CASSSTTDTQYF.

This clonotype has more than one count but fewer than ten. J is TRBJ1-1 and V is TRBV28; D is ambiguous. The germline CDR1 and CDR2 sequences are MDHEN and SYDVKM. The CDR3 contains 14 residues. V shed 2 bases and J shed 1 base, with 8 bases lying between them. In DNA form, the CDR3 reads TGTGCCAGCAGTTTAGCACAGCCGAACACTGAAGCTTTCTTT. Translating gives CASSLAQPNTEAFF.

Of note for this clonotype: This may arise from a read error, as a much more abundant clone is one base away. This rearrangement joins TRBV4-1 to TRBJ1-1; D is perhaps TRBD1 (5 bases). CDR1 and CDR2 (germline): MGHRA, YSYEKL. The CDR3 covers 16 residues. The chain's CDR3 is CASSQQQGGMNTEALF. The CDR3 DNA follows: TGCGCCAGCAGTCAACAGCAGGGCGGGATGAACACTGAAGCTTTGTTT.

The CDR3 nucleotides are TGTGCCAGCAGCCAAGGAGCCTCGGGGAGGGCAGATACGCAGTATTTT. Translation: CASSQGASGRADTQYF. The rearrangement joins TRBV3-1 to TRBJ2-3, with TRBD2 identical over 7 bases. The J segment lost 4 bases and the V segment lost 1 base, leaving 8 bases of the junction unmatched. Germline CDR1 is LGHDT and CDR2 is YNNKEL (reference sequence). The CDR3 totals 16 residues.

This chain links TRBV7-2 with TRBJ2-7; the match to TRBD1 covers 9 bases. Germline lookup yields CDR1 SGHTA and CDR2 FQGNSA. With V trimmed by 2 bases and J by 5 bases, 10 bases remained unmatched. This CDR3 comprises 16 residues. DNA for the CDR3: TGTGCCAGCAGCTTAACAGGGGGCGTTAGTTGGGACGAGCAGTACTTC. Translation gives CASSLTGGVSWDEQYF.

The chain uses TRBV28 and TRBJ1-6; weak D call: TRBD1 (6 bases). The length of the CDR3 is 15 residues. Trimming removed 5 bases from V and 0 bases from J, with 8 bases in between. Germline V gives CDR1 MDHEN, CDR2 SYDVKM. In DNA, the CDR3 is TGTGCCAGCAGTCAACAGGGCTCCTATAATTCACCCCTCCACTTT. Its protein product is CASSQQGSYNSPLHF.

The V and J genes are TRBV3-1 and TRBJ2-7; D is possibly TRBD2 (6 bases). The V end lost 4 bases, the J end lost 1 base, and 11 bases lay between the germline ends. The CDR3 runs to 14 residues. Germline lookup yields CDR1 LGHDT and CDR2 YNNKEL (reference sequence). This chain's CDR3 is CASSPDRESYEQYF. DNA of the CDR3: TGTGCCAGCAGCCCAGACCGGGAGTCCTACGAGCAGTACTTC.

This clonotype was counted between two and nine times. J is TRBJ2-3 and V is TRBV27; D not certain. There are 13 residues in the CDR3. CDR1 is MNHEY and CDR2 is SMNVEV in the germline V gene (reference sequence). The V end was cut by 6 bases, the J end by 0 bases, with 7 bases between. The CDR3: CASSQTSTDTQYF. DNA for the CDR3: TGTGCCAGCAGCCAGACGAGCACAGATACGCAGTATTTT.

This clonotype has a handful of counts. This chain uses TRBV7-3 with TRBJ2-5; the match to TRBD1 covers 7 bases. Germline values: CDR1 SGHTA, CDR2 FQGTGA. The CDR3 runs 13 residues. Losses at the gene ends were 2 bases for V and 4 bases for J; bases not matched to a gene: 1. This CDR3 is CASSLYRGETQYF. CDR3 in DNA: TGTGCCAGCAGCTTATACAGGGGAGAGACCCAGTACTTC.

Only a few counts were recorded for this clonotype. The rearrangement links TRBV5-1 to TRBJ1-2, with D unclear. The V gene's germline CDR1 is SGHRS and CDR2 YFSETQ. CDR3 size: 15 residues. Trimming removed 4 bases at V and 4 bases at J, with 17 bases between. CDR3: CASSPVGEMGYGYTF. CDR3 sequence (DNA): TGCGCCAGCAGCCCGGTCGGGGAAATGGGCTATGGCTACACCTTC.

This chain uses TRBV14 with TRBJ1-1, with D maybe TRBD1 (5 bases). Trimming pared 0 bases from V and 6 bases from J, leaving 11 bases between. CDR1 is SGHDN and CDR2 is FVKESK in the germline V gene. The CDR3 consists of 14 residues. The CDR3 reads CASSQEIGGSEAFF. CDR3 nucleotides: TGTGCCAGCAGCCAAGAAATCGGGGGATCTGAAGCTTTCTTT.

The chain combines TRBV28 with TRBJ1-6; tentative D call: TRBD1 (6 bases). Germline V gene lookup returns CDR1 MDHEN and CDR2 SYDVKM. The CDR3 length is 17 residues. Trimming pared 5 bases from V and 1 base from J, leaving 15 bases between. The CDR3 is CASSDGGLGSYNSPLHF. DNA for the CDR3: TGTGCCAGCAGTGACGGGGGGCTAGGTTCCTATAATTCACCCCTCCACTTT.

This clonotype has a handful of counts. This sequence joins TRBV20-1 and TRBJ2-3; 10 nucleotides match TRBD2. CDR3 size: 15 residues. The V and J ends lost 3 bases and 4 bases, in that order; junction bases with no gene match: 7. Germline V CDR1 and CDR2: DFQATT, SNEGSKA (reference sequence). The chain's CDR3 is CSARLAGAVSDTQYF. CDR3 DNA sequence: TGCAGTGCTAGGCTAGCGGGAGCAGTTTCAGATACGCAGTATTTT.

This clonotype occurred a few times. The V gene is TRBV28, the J gene TRBJ2-5; D unresolved. CDR3 size: 12 residues. The germline V and J ends were trimmed by 4 bases and 0 bases, with 3 bases remaining between them. The germline V gene has CDR1 MDHEN and CDR2 SYDVKM. Written as DNA, the CDR3 is TGTGCCAGCAGTTATTACCAAGAGACCCAGTACTTC. Its translation: CASSYYQETQYF.

The chain links TRBV12-3 or TRBV12-4 to TRBJ2-5; D is perhaps TRBD2 (7 bases). The CDR3 is made up of 14 amino acids. Trimming took 0 bases from V and 5 from J, leaving 10 bases between them. CDR3 DNA: TGTGCCAGCAGTTTAGCGGGGGGGGCGGAGACCCAGTACTTC. As protein: CASSLAGGAETQYF.

The V gene is TRBV29-1, the J gene TRBJ1-4, with 9 bases lining up with TRBD1. This CDR3 contains 14 residues. V lost 6 bases and J lost 4; bases outside the gene matches: 6. CDR1 is SQVTM, CDR2 ANQGSEA, per germline. The CDR3 here is CSVQQGARNEKLFF. DNA of the CDR3: TGCAGCGTCCAACAGGGGGCCCGTAATGAAAAACTGTTTTTT.